A single sample is the source of the 20 T cell receptor beta chains below, sequenced in a study of T cells in Graves' hyperthyroidism and ophthalmopathy. RNA transcripts gave rise to amplified TCR beta CDR3 regions. The primer set for the first-round RT-PCR of the TCR CDR3 was HTBI. TCRdb ran MiXCR on the multiplex PCR reads and lists one entry per CDR3 protein. This table has 370,000 or so distinct CDR3 sequences, roughly 14% appearing once. Sample: blood. The receptors were gathered from a man in his thirties or forties with Graves' hyperthyroidism that later progressed to Graves' ophthalmopathy.

At least ten counts were recorded for this clonotype. The chain recombines TRBV20-1 with TRBJ2-5; 7 bases map to TRBD2. V gave up 1 base and J gave up 7 bases; unmatched junction bases: 9. This CDR3 contains 14 residues. CDR1 is DFQATT, CDR2 SNEGSKA, per germline (reference sequence). CDR3 in amino acids: CSARGLAAWGTQYF. The CDR3 region has the DNA TGCAGTGCTAGAGGTCTAGCGGCCTGGGGGACCCAGTACTTC.

This clonotype was seen ten or more times. The chain combines TRBV20-1 with TRBJ2-5, with 8 nucleotides matching TRBD1. Trimming removed 6 bases from V and 0 bases from J; junction bases left unmatched: 3. Germline V lookup: CDR1 DFQATT, CDR2 SNEGSKA (reference sequence). CDR3 length: 13 amino acids. This CDR3 is CSAGTGHQETQYF. In DNA, the CDR3 is TGCAGTGCGGGGACAGGACACCAAGAGACCCAGTACTTC.

This clonotype was recorded many times. This sequence joins TRBV11-2 and TRBJ1-6; no clear D gene. V lost 4 bases and J lost 7, with 8 bases in between. The V gene's germline CDR1 is SGHAT and CDR2 FQNNGV. The CDR3 length is 13 residues. The CDR3 protein is CASSSPLNSPLHF. The CDR3 DNA is TGTGCCAGCAGCTCTCCCTTAAATTCACCCCTCCACTTT.

This clonotype appeared a few times. This chain joins TRBV24-1 and TRBJ1-6; the D gene is possibly TRBD1 (6 bases). The V and J ends lost 4 bases and 5 bases respectively, with 26 bases between them. The V gene's germline CDR1 is KGHDR and CDR2 SFDVKD. This CDR3 spans 20 amino acids. The CDR3 DNA reads as TGTGCCACCAGTGAACCTGGACAGAGGATAATTGTGTCGCATAATTCACCCCTCCACTTT. Its protein is CATSEPGQRIIVSHNSPLHF.

The chain has TRBV6-1 and TRBJ1-2; 10 bases are shared with TRBD1. The CDR3 runs 16 residues. V was clipped by 5 bases and J by 8 bases; unmatched bases: 14. Germline V CDR1 and CDR2: MNHNS, SASEGT. In nucleotides, the CDR3 is TGTGCCAGCAGTCAAGGACAGGGGGTATCAAGGAAGGGCTACACCTTC. Protein product: CASSQGQGVSRKGYTF.

This clonotype was counted ten times or more. The rearrangement uses TRBV28 and TRBJ1-1; the D gene is possibly TRBD1 (5 bases). In germline, CDR1 is MDHEN, CDR2 SYDVKM. With 7 bases removed from V and 3 bases from J, the gap between germline ends came to 12 bases. The CDR3 is 13 residues long. CDR3 bases: TGTGCCAGCACCATTGACAGATACACTGAAGCTTTCTTT. Amino acids: CASTIDRYTEAFF.

This clonotype was seen many times. The chain has TRBV7-6 and TRBJ2-3; D remains ambiguous. CDR3 size: 15 residues. Germline V gives CDR1 SGHVS, CDR2 FNYEAQ. V lost 2 bases and J lost 0, with 9 bases in between. The CDR3 DNA is TGTGCCAGCAGCTTACCCGGAGCTAGCACAGATACGCAGTATTTT. Its translation: CASSLPGASTDTQYF.

This clonotype was seen ten or more times. The chain links TRBV12-3 or TRBV12-4 to TRBJ2-2; 8 nucleotides line up with TRBD1. J lost 10 bases, V lost 5 bases, and 6 bases had no gene match. The CDR3 is 13 residues long. This CDR3 is CASSRQGTVELFF. The DNA of the CDR3 is TGTGCCAGCAGTCGACAGGGGACGGTGGAGCTGTTTTTT.

This clonotype came up many times. J is TRBJ1-2 and V is TRBV28; 7 nucleotides match TRBD1. Trimming at V came to 7 bases and at J to 8 bases, leaving 13 bases not matched to a gene. Germline lookup yields CDR1 MDHEN and CDR2 SYDVKM. This CDR3 is built from 14 residues. The CDR3 loop is CASIIQPGGGGYTF. CDR3 DNA: TGTGCCAGCATTATACAGCCAGGGGGTGGGGGCTACACCTTC.

This clonotype has a count of ten or more. The chain links TRBV7-8 to TRBJ1-3; 7 nucleotides align to TRBD1. J lost 4 bases, V lost 3 bases, and 9 bases had no gene match. The CDR3 is made up of 16 amino acids. In germline, CDR1 is SGHVS, CDR2 FQNEAQ. CDR3 amino acids: CASSFDRQGSGNTIYF. The CDR3 nucleotides are TGTGCCAGCAGCTTTGATCGACAGGGATCCGGAAACACCATATATTTT.

The chain carries TRBV7-9 and TRBJ2-1; no reliable D call. The CDR3 is made up of 13 amino acids. The germline V gene has CDR1 SEHNR and CDR2 FQNEAQ (reference sequence). Trimming removed 5 bases at V and 6 bases at J, with 11 bases between. The CDR3 nucleotides read TGTGCCAGCAGCGCCGGAGTTTCCAATGAGCAGTTCTTC. Its translation: CASSAGVSNEQFF.

The sample holds many counts of this clonotype. The V and J genes are TRBV20-1 and TRBJ1-1, with 8 bases that match TRBD1. J lost 5 bases, V lost 5 bases, and 7 bases had no gene match. The CDR3 loop spans 13 amino acids. Germline-derived CDR1 and CDR2 are DFQATT and SNEGSKA (reference sequence). CDR3 residues: CSAARGRRTEAFF. Here the CDR3 DNA reads TGCAGTGCTGCCAGGGGGCGCCGAACTGAAGCTTTCTTT.

In its sample, this clonotype was seen many times. This chain links TRBV6-1 with TRBJ2-7; a weak D match, TRBD2 (6 bases). The V gene lost 5 bases and the J gene lost 6 bases, with 14 bases spanning the gap. The CDR3 is 13 amino acids. The germline V gene has CDR1 MNHNS and CDR2 SASEGT. For the CDR3, the DNA is TGTGCCAGCAGTTACTCTGCGGGGCTCGAGCAGTACTTC. Translated: CASSYSAGLEQYF.

In this sample, this clonotype turned up many times. The chain is built from TRBV7-9 and TRBJ2-7; a weak D match, TRBD2 (6 bases). The CDR3 spans 13 residues. Deletions cut 10 bases from V and 2 bases from J, with 15 bases between. The germline V gene has CDR1 SEHNR and CDR2 FQNEAQ (reference sequence). CDR3 amino acids: CATSQGGTYEQYF. As DNA, the CDR3 is TGTGCCACCTCGCAGGGAGGAACCTACGAGCAGTACTTC.

The chain carries TRBV20-1 and TRBJ1-1, with D maybe TRBD1 (5 bases). CDR1 DFQATT and CDR2 SNEGSKA come from the germline V gene (reference sequence). The V and J ends lost 8 bases and 5 bases respectively, with 15 bases between them. The CDR3 covers 12 residues. The CDR3 protein is CSPWGGDTEAFF. CDR3 bases: TGCAGTCCCTGGGGGGGGGATACTGAAGCTTTCTTT.

This clonotype showed up just a few times. This CDR3 is CASRGTLAKTQYF. In DNA, the CDR3 is TGTGCCAGCCGGGGAACACTGGCTAAGACCCAGTACTTC. The chain uses TRBV12-3 or TRBV12-4 and TRBJ2-5, with D possibly TRBD2 on 5 matching bases. This CDR3 has 13 residues. Deletions cut 8 bases from V and 6 bases from J, with 16 bases between.

In its sample, this clonotype was seen many times. The chain couples TRBV6-1 to TRBJ1-1; 8 nucleotides match TRBD1. Germline trimming cut 6 bases from V and 10 bases from J; bases unmatched to any gene: 7. The CDR3 sequence is 12 residues long. CDR1 MNHNS and CDR2 SASEGT come from the germline V gene. For the CDR3, the DNA is TGTGCCAGCAGCTGGACAGGGAGCGTAGCTTTCTTT. The encoded protein is CASSWTGSVAFF.

Points on this clonotype: A single base separates this from a much larger clone, so it may be a read error. The chain is built from TRBV11-3 and TRBJ2-5, with a tentative D call TRBD2 (6 bases). CDR1 is SGHNT and CDR2 is YENEEA in the germline V gene. The V and J ends lost 4 bases and 1 base respectively, with 19 bases between them. The length of the CDR3 is 17 residues. The DNA for the CDR3 is TGTGCCAGCAGCTCGAGACGCGGGGACTTAGTCCAAGAGACCCAGTACTTC. Encoded protein: CASSSRRGDLVQETQYF.

This clonotype appeared a few times. The chain recombines TRBV29-1 with TRBJ2-5; tentative D call: TRBD2 (7 bases). Germline V gene sequence: CDR1 SQVTM, CDR2 ANQGSEA. The CDR3 is 14 residues long. V lost 2 bases to trimming and J lost 5 bases, with 15 bases between them. Written as DNA, the CDR3 is TGCAGCGTTGAAAGGCGGGGGCTGCAGGAGACCCAGTACTTC. The encoded protein is CSVERRGLQETQYF.

This clonotype was counted ten times or more. The rearrangement links TRBV6-1 to TRBJ2-5; D may be TRBD2 (5 bases). Trimming shortened V by 9 bases and J by 1 base, and 21 bases separated the two germline ends. The CDR3 extends over 16 amino acids. Germline CDR1 MNHNS, CDR2 SASEGT. The CDR3 DNA sequence: TGTGCCAGTGAGAGGTTCGGGGTCCCACTCCAAGAGACCCAGTACTTC. Translating gives CASERFGVPLQETQYF.